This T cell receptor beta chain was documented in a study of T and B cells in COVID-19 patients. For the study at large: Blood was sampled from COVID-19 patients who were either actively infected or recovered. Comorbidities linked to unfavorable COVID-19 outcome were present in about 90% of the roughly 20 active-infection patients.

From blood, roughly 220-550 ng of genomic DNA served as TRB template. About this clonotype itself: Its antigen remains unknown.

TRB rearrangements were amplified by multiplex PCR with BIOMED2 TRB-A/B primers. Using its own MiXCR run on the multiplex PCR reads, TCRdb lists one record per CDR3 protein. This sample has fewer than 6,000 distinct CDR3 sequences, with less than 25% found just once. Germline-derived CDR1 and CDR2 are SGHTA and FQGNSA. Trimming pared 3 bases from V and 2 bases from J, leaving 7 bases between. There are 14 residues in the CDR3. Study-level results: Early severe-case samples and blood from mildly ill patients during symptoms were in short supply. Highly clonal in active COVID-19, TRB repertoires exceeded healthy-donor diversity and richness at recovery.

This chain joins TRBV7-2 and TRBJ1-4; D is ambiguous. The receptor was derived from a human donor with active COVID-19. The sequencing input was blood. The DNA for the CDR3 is TGTGCCAGCAGCTTTGAGTCGACTAATGAAAAACTGTTTTTT. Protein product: CASSFESTNEKLFF.